The entry below gives a single T cell receptor (beta chain) sequence along with its context. Sequencing was performed with immunoSEQ multiplex PCR; in TCRdb, only in-frame clones are kept and a portion is missing. The sample yields hundreds of thousands of clones, approximately 89% seen once. This sample was taken from a study of Ad26.COV2.S vaccination and SARS-CoV-2 variants. Treatment given: 15 to 20 received Ad26.COV2.S at low or high dose, single or two shots; roughly five received placebo; per-sample allocation not given. Each sample was drawn 63 days after the first injection (of vaccine or placebo). V was pared by 0 bases and J by 3 bases, with 3 bases of the junction left unmatched. This CDR3 is 15 amino acids long. Germline lookup yields CDR1 SGHRS and CDR2 YFSETQ.

The input for sequencing was peripheral blood, taken in a trial of Ad26.COV2.S vaccine versus placebo. This receptor was taken from a person between 18 and 65 years old who received the Ad26.COV2.S COVID-19 vaccine or a placebo. The rearrangement joins TRBV5-1 to TRBJ2-5; 9 bases agree with TRBD2. CDR3 sequence reads: CASSLVAGVEETQYF. The CDR3 DNA sequence: TGCGCCAGCAGCTTGGTAGCGGGAGTAGAAGAGACCCAGTACTTC.